The next 23 T cell receptor beta chains were all read from a single sample in a study of T cells in localized non-small cell lung cancer. Generated by immunoSEQ multiplex PCR, the TCRdb table keeps only in-frame clones and is missing some. The sample lists about 21,000 clones; 84% were seen once. Specimen: peripheral blood, collected before any cancer treatment. The receptor set was obtained from a man aged 40 to 70 with stage I lung adenocarcinoma.

This clone was detected once. The chain uses TRBV15 and TRBJ1-6; 7 nucleotides align to TRBD1. This CDR3 is built from 16 residues. Looked up from germline, CDR1 is LNHNV and CDR2 is YYDKDF (reference sequence). Losses at the gene ends were 4 bases for V and 6 bases for J; bases not matched to a gene: 9. CDR3 sequence: CATSKRQGQGNSPLHF. Written as DNA, the CDR3 is TGTGCCACCAGCAAAAGACAGGGCCAGGGTAATTCACCCCTCCACTTT.

This chain uses TRBV29-1 with TRBJ2-1; TRBD1 matches 9 bases. CDR1 and CDR2 (germline): SQVTM, ANQGSEA. This CDR3 is built from 17 residues. V dropped 4 bases and J dropped 7; count of bases not matched to a gene: 17. The CDR3, as DNA: TGCAGCGTTGTAGGGGACAGGGCGATGCTCTCTGGAAATGAGCAGTTCTTC. It translates to CSVVGDRAMLSGNEQFF.

The genes are TRBV9 and TRBJ1-1, with a possible D match to TRBD1 (6 bases). CDR3 length: 13 residues. The ends were cut back, 4 bases at V and 4 bases at J, with 11 bases in the middle. The V gene's germline CDR1 is SGDLS and CDR2 YYNGEE. The CDR3 DNA reads TGTGCCAGCAGCCTTATGGACAGCACTGAAGCTTTCTTT. Its protein product is CASSLMDSTEAFF. Supplemented by reference TRBV9 and TRBJ1-1, the full variable domain reads DSGVTQTPKHLITATGQRVTLRCSPRSGDLSVYWYQQSLDQGLQFLIQYYNGEERAKGNILERFSAQQFPDLHSELNLSSLELGDSALYFCASSLMDSTEAFFGQGTRLTVV.

The J gene is TRBJ2-6, the V gene TRBV19; no firm D call. The CDR3 extends over 15 amino acids. CDR1 is LNHDA, CDR2 SQIVND, per germline (reference sequence). V was trimmed by 4 bases and J by 6 bases, leaving 13 bases between them. The CDR3 is CASSSSALEANVLTF. The CDR3 DNA reads as TGTGCCAGTAGTAGTTCGGCATTAGAGGCCAACGTCCTGACTTTC.

This clone has a single count. The J gene is TRBJ2-7, the V gene TRBV7-2, with 11 bases that match TRBD1. V trimming: 4 bases; J trimming: 5 bases; junction bases outside the gene matches: 1. CDR1 and CDR2 (germline): SGHTA, FQGNSA. The CDR3 runs to 13 residues. CDR3 region: CASSWDRGDEQYF. The DNA for the CDR3 is TGTGCCAGCAGCTGGGACAGGGGGGACGAGCAGTACTTC.

This rearrangement joins TRBV5-1 to TRBJ2-3, with 12 bases aligning to TRBD2. The CDR3 is made up of 15 amino acids. Germline V gene lookup returns CDR1 SGHRS and CDR2 YFSETQ. Unmatched junction bases numbered 3, after V lost 4 bases and J lost 3 bases. CDR3 in DNA: TGCGCCAGCAGCCTCACTAGCGGGAGGACAGATACGCAGTATTTT. Translation gives CASSLTSGRTDTQYF.

The chain uses TRBV6-6 and TRBJ2-7; D gene unclear. The V gene lost 4 bases and the J gene lost 12 bases, with 16 bases spanning the gap. The CDR3 length is 12 residues. CDR1 MNHNY and CDR2 SVGAGI come from the germline V gene (reference sequence). The CDR3 sequence: CASSSEARVRYF. CDR3 sequence (DNA): TGTGCCAGCAGTTCTGAAGCACGAGTCCGGTACTTC.

The chain carries TRBV10-3 and TRBJ1-1, with a tentative D call TRBD1 (6 bases). Trimming pared 4 bases from V and 6 bases from J, leaving 18 bases between. CDR1 is ENHRY and CDR2 is SYGVKD in the germline V gene. This CDR3 region has 15 residues. The CDR3 sequence: CAISAAVEGEAEAFF. CDR3 nucleotides: TGTGCCATCAGTGCCGCGGTCGAGGGGGAGGCTGAAGCTTTCTTT.

The chain uses TRBV4-1 and TRBJ1-4; 9 bases agree with TRBD1. This CDR3 comprises 14 residues. Losses at the gene ends were 4 bases for V and 5 bases for J; bases not matched to a gene: 2. The germline gives CDR1 MGHRA, CDR2 YSYEKL. The CDR3 is CASSPGTGNEKLFF. DNA for the CDR3: TGCGCCAGCAGCCCCGGGACAGGGAATGAAAAACTGTTTTTT.

The V gene is TRBV29-1, the J gene TRBJ2-7, with 9 bases matching TRBD1. J was trimmed by 0 bases and V by 6 bases; bases with no gene match: 6. Looked up from germline, CDR1 is SQVTM and CDR2 is ANQGSEA. This CDR3 spans 14 amino acids. Written as DNA, the CDR3 is TGCAGCGTAACCCGGGACAGGGACTCCTACGAGCAGTACTTC. Amino acids: CSVTRDRDSYEQYF.

This chain uses TRBV30 with TRBJ2-2; TRBD1 matches 8 bases. Trimming took 4 bases from V and 6 from J; bases not matched to a gene: 1. The germline CDR1 and CDR2 sequences are GTSNPN and SVGIG (reference sequence). This CDR3 is 12 amino acids long. The CDR3 DNA is TGTGCCTGGACAGGGGGCCCCGGGGAGCTGTTTTTT. Amino acids: CAWTGGPGELFF. Using reference TRBV30 and TRBJ2-2 for the parts outside the CDR3, the full variable domain is SQTIHQWPATLVQPVGSPLSLECTVEGTSNPNLYWYRQAAGRGLQLLFYSVGIGQISSEVPQNLSASRPQDRQFILSSKKLLLSDSGFYLCAWTGGPGELFFGEGSRLTVL.

The chain combines TRBV11-2 with TRBJ1-6; no firm D call. The CDR3 is made up of 16 amino acids. V was pared by 0 bases and J by 6 bases, with 12 bases between. Germline V gives CDR1 SGHAT, CDR2 FQNNGV. For the CDR3, the DNA is TGTGCCAGCAGCTTAGATGGCCCAGGTTTTAATTCACCCCTCCACTTT. Its translation: CASSLDGPGFNSPLHF.

The chain combines TRBV27 with TRBJ2-7, with 9 bases matching TRBD1. V was clipped by 5 bases and J by 6 bases; unmatched bases: 8. Germline values: CDR1 MNHEY, CDR2 SMNVEV (reference sequence). This CDR3 is built from 14 residues. CDR3 nucleotide sequence: TGTGCCAGCAGTCTACGGGACAGGGAGGGCGAGCAGTACTTC. The encoded protein is CASSLRDREGEQYF.

The rearrangement links TRBV5-4 to TRBJ2-1; 11 nucleotides agree with TRBD1. This CDR3 is built from 13 residues. J lost 10 bases, V lost 4 bases, and 4 bases had no gene match. Germline V gene data show CDR1 as SGHNT and CDR2 as YYREEE (reference sequence). The CDR3 bases are TGTGCCAGCAGCCGGGACAGGGGGGACGAGCAGTTCTTC. Translating gives CASSRDRGDEQFF.

This clone was detected only once. The gene calls are TRBV6-5 and TRBJ1-2; no reliable D call. Germline V lookup: CDR1 MNHEY, CDR2 SVGAGI. V was shortened by 0 bases and J by 6 bases, with 11 bases between the two germline ends. The CDR3 has 14 amino acids. DNA of the CDR3: TGTGCCAGCAGTTACTCGGAGGCGGTTAATGGCTACACCTTC. Its protein is CASSYSEAVNGYTF.

Comment on this clone: The same CDR3 is also encoded by other DNA sequences in this sample. The CDR3 loop is CASSGSTDTQYF. Written as DNA, the CDR3 is TGTGCCAGTAGCGGGAGCACAGATACGCAGTATTTT. The rearrangement joins TRBV19 to TRBJ2-3; unclear D gene. Germline V gene lookup returns CDR1 LNHDA and CDR2 SQIVND (reference sequence). The ends were cut back, 6 bases at V and 0 bases at J, with 4 bases in the middle. CDR3 length: 12 amino acids.

CDR3 in DNA: TGCAGCGCAGGGACGCCCACCGGGGAGCTGTTTTTT. Translating gives CSAGTPTGELFF. The rearrangement joins TRBV29-1 to TRBJ2-2; D possibly matches TRBD1 or TRBD2 (5 bases each). The CDR3 has 12 residues. V lost 7 bases and J lost 4, with 10 bases in between. CDR1 SQVTM and CDR2 ANQGSEA come from the germline V gene.

The V gene is TRBV5-6, the J gene TRBJ2-1; D not resolved. The CDR3 extends over 15 amino acids. V lost 1 base to trimming and J lost 7 bases, with 15 bases between them. Germline V gives CDR1 SGHDT, CDR2 YYEEEE. The CDR3 protein is CASSLFFLLQNEQFF. The CDR3 DNA reads as TGTGCCAGCAGCTTGTTCTTTCTCCTGCAGAATGAGCAGTTCTTC.

The genes are TRBV6-1 and TRBJ1-2, with D possibly matching TRBD1 (6 bases). Trimming shortened V by 4 bases and J by 4 bases, and 19 bases separated the two germline ends. The CDR3 is made up of 16 amino acids. In germline, CDR1 is MNHNS, CDR2 SASEGT. CDR3 coding DNA: TGTGCCAGCAGTGTCAGGGGAGTGGACAGTCCCTATGGCTACACCTTC. Translation gives CASSVRGVDSPYGYTF.

The genes are TRBV29-1 and TRBJ1-4; maybe TRBD1 (5 bases). CDR1 and CDR2 from the germline V gene are SQVTM and ANQGSEA. Trimming pared 7 bases from V and 3 bases from J, leaving 15 bases between. The CDR3 extends over 14 amino acids. The DNA for the CDR3 is TGCAGCGCTGGACGGCGGGGGGCTAATGAAAAACTGTTTTTT. Protein product: CSAGRRGANEKLFF.

This chain connects TRBV2 to TRBJ2-1; D not certain. CDR1 and CDR2 from the germline V gene are SNHLY and FYNNEI. Trimming left V 4 bases short and J 9 bases short, with 4 bases between. This CDR3 region has 10 residues. The CDR3 bases are TGTGCCAGCAGTGTGGGTGAGCAGTTCTTC. Its translation is CASSVGEQFF.

The genes are TRBV14 and TRBJ2-1; TRBD1 matches at 11 bases. The CDR3 is made up of 15 amino acids. V shed 0 bases and J 10 bases; nucleotides not matched to a gene: 5. Looked up from germline, CDR1 is SGHDN and CDR2 is FVKESK. DNA for the CDR3: TGTGCCAGCAGCCAAGAGTGGGACAGGGGGAAGGAGCAGTTCTTC. It specifies CASSQEWDRGKEQFF.

J is TRBJ2-1 and V is TRBV11-2; D ambiguous. This CDR3 spans 12 amino acids. The V end was cut by 5 bases, the J end by 7 bases, with 9 bases between. Per the germline V gene, CDR1 is SGHAT and CDR2 is FQNNGV. CDR3 nucleotide sequence: TGTGCCAGCAGCCGACACCTTAATGAGCAGTTCTTC. It yields the protein CASSRHLNEQFF.